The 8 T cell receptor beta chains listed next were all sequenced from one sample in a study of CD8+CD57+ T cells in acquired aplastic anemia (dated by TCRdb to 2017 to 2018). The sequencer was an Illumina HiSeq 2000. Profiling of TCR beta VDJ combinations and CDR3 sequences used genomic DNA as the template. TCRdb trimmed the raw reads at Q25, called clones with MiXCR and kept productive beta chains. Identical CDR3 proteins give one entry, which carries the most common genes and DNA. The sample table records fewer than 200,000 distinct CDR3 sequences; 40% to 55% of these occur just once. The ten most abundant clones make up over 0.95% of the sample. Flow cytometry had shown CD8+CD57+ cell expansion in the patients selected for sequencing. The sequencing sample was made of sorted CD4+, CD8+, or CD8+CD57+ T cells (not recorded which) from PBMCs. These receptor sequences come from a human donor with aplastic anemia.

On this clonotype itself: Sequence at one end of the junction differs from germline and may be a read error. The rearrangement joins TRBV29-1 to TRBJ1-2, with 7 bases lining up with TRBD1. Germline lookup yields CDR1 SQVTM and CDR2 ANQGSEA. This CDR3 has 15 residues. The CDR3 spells CGAPGGGITNYGYTF. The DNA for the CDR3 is TGTGGCGCCCCAGGAGGGGGCATTACTAACTATGGCTACACCTTC. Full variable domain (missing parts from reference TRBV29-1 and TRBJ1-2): SAVISQKPSRDICQRGTSLTIQCQVDSQVTMMFWYRQQPGQSLTLIATANQGSEATYESGFVIDKFPISRPNLTFSTLTVSNMSPEDSSIYLCGAPGGGITNYGYTFGSGTRLTVV.

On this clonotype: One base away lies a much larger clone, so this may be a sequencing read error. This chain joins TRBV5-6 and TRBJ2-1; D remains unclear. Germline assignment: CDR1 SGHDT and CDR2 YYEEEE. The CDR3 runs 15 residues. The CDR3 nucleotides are TGTGCCAGCAGCTTTCCGCACCCCTCATACAATGGGCAGTTCTTC. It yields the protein CASSFPHPSYNGQFF. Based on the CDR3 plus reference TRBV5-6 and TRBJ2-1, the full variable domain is DAGVTQSPTHLIKTRGQQVTLRCSPKSGHDTVSWYQQALGQGPQFIFQYYEEEERQRGNFPDRFSGHQFPNYSSELNVNALLLGDSALYLCASSFPHPSYNGQFFGPGTRLTVL.

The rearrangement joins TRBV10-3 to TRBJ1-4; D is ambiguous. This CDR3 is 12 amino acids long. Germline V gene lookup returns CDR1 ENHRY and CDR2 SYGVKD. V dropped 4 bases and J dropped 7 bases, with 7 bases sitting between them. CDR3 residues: CAISADGEKLFF. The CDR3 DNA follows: TGTGCCATCAGTGCAGACGGTGAAAAACTGTTTTTT.

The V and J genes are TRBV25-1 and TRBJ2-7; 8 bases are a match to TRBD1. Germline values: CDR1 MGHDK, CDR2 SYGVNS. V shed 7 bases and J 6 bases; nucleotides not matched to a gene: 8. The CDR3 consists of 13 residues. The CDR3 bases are TGTGCCAGCAACGACAGGGGTAATTCCGAGCAGTACTTC. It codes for CASNDRGNSEQYF.

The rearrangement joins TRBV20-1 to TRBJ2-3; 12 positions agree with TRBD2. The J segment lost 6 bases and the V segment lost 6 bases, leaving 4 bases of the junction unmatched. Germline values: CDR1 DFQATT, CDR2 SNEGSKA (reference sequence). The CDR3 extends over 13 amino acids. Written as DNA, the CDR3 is TGCAGTGCGGGACTAGCGGGTAGGGATACGCAGTATTTT. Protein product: CSAGLAGRDTQYF.

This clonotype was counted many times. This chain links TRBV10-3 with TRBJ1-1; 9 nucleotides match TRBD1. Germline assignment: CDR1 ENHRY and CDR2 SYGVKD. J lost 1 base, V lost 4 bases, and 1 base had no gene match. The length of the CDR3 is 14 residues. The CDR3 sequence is CAISGGQGNTEAFF. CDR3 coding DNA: TGTGCCATCAGTGGGGGACAGGGGAACACTGAAGCTTTCTTT.

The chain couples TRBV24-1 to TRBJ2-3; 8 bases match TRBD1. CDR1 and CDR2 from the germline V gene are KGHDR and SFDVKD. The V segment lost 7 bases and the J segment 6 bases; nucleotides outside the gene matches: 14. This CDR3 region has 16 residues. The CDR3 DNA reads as TGTGCCACCAGCAGGGGACAGGAGGCGCAATCGGATACGCAGTATTTT. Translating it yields CATSRGQEAQSDTQYF.

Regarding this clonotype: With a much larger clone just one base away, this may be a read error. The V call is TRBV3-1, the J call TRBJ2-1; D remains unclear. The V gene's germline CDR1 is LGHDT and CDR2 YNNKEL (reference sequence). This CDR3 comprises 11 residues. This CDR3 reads CACSQVNEQFF. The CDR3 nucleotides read TGTGCCTGCAGCCAGGTGAATGAGCAGTTCTTC.